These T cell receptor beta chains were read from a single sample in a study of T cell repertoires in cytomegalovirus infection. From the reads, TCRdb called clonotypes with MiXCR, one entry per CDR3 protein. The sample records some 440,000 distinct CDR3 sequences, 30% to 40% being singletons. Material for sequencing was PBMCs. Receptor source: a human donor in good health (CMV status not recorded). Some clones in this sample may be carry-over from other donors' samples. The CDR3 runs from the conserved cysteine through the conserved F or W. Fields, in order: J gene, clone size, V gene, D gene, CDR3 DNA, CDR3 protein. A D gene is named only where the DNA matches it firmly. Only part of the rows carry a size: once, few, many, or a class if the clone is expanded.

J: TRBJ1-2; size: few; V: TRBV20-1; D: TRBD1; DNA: TGCAGTGCTAGACACCCCGGGACAGCAAACTATGGCTACACCTTC; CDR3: CSARHPGTANYGYTF
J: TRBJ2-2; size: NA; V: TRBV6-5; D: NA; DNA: TGTGCCAGCAGTTACGGGGGGCTCTGGCCCGGGGAGCTGTTTTTT; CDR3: CASSYGGLWPGELFF
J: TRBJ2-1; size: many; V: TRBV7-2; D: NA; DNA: TGTGCCAGCAGCCGCGGCCGAGGACAGACCTACAATGAGCAGTTCTTC; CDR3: CASSRGRGQTYNEQFF
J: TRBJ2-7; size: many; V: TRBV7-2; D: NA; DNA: TGTGCCAGCAGCCCTGGCAGGAAGAAGCTTTACTACGAGCAGTACTTC; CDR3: CASSPGRKKLYYEQYF
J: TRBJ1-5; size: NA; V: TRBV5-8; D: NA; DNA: TGTGCCAGCAGCTTGGGGGCTCAGGGCTACAATCAGCCCCAGCATTTT; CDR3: CASSLGAQGYNQPQHF
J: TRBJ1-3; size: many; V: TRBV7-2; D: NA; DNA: TGTGCCAGCAGCAAGTCTGGGGTCTCTGGAAACACCATATATTTT; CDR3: CASSKSGVSGNTIYF
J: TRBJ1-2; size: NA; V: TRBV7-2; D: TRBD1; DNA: TGTGCCAGCAGCTTAGCGGACAGGGGCTATGGCTACACCTTC; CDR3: CASSLADRGYGYTF
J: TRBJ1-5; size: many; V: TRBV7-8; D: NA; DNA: TGTGCCAGCAGCTTAGCGTCGGGCAATCAGCCCCAGCATTTT; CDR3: CASSLASGNQPQHF
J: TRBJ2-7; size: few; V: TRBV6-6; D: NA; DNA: TGTGCCAGCAGTTACTTAGGGGACGAGCAGTACTTC; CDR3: CASSYLGDEQYF
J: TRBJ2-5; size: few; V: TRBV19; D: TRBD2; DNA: TGTGCCAGTAGTATAGAAGCTCTGACTAGCGGGGGGGGTCAGCAAGAGACCCAGTACTTC; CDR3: CASSIEALTSGGGQQETQYF
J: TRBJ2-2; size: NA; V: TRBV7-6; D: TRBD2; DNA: TGTGCCAGCAGCTTACTCGGTTCTAGGACTAGCGGGGGACCCACCGGGGAGCTGTTTTTT; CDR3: CASSLLGSRTSGGPTGELFF
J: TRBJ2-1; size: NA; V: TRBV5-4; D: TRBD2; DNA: TGTGCCAGCAGGCGGGGGGGGGGGGCGGTGGAAGGCGGTGAGCAGTTCTTC; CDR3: CASRRGGGAVEGGEQFF
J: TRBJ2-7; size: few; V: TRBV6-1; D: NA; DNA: TGTGCCAGCAGTGAACCTTACGAGCAGTACTTC; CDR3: CASSEPYEQYF
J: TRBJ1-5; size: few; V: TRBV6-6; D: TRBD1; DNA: TGTGCCAGCAGGACGGGGACAGGGGATCAGCCCCAGCATTTT; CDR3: CASRTGTGDQPQHF
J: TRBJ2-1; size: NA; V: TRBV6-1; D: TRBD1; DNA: TGTGCCAGCAGGATGGACAGGGTGAACTACAATGAGCAGTTCTTC; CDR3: CASRMDRVNYNEQFF
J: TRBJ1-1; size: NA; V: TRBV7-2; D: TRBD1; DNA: TGTGCCAGCAGCCCCGGACAGGGGAGGATAAACACTGAAGCTTTCTTT; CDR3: CASSPGQGRINTEAFF
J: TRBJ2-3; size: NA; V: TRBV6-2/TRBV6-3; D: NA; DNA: TGTGCCAGCAGTGATCCAGGGAGACCTTTCACAGATACGCAGTATTTT; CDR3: CASSDPGRPFTDTQYF
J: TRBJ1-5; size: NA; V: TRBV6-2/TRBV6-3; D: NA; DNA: TGTTCCAGCAGTTCCTCAGGGCGTACTAATCGGCCCCAGCATTTT; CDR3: CSSSSSGRTNRPQHF
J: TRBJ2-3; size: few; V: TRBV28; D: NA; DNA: TGTGCCAGCGGGGATTGGGGGTTCAGCACAGATACGCAGTATTTT; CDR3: CASGDWGFSTDTQYF
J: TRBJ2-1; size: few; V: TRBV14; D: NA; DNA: TGTGCCAGCAGCCAAGGAGGGAGCGGAGCCTACAATGAGCAGTTCTTC; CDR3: CASSQGGSGAYNEQFF
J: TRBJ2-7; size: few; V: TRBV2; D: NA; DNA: TGTGCCGGTAGCCTTTCTCGATTTGAGCAGTACTTC; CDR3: CAGSLSRFEQYF
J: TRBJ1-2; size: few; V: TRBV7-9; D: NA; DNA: TGTGCCAGCAGCTCCACAGGGTTTGGCTACACCTTC; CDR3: CASSSTGFGYTF
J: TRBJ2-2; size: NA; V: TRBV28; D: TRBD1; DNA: TGTGCCAGCAGTTTCCTTGTGGGACAGGGGACCGGGGAGCTGTTTTTT; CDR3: CASSFLVGQGTGELFF
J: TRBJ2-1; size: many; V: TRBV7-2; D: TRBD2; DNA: TGTGCCAGCAGCTTGAGCGGGATCAACAATGAGCAGTTCTTC; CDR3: CASSLSGINNEQFF
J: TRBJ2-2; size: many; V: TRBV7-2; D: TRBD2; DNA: TGTGCCAGCAGCGCCCGACTAGCGGGGGGGGCCGGGGAGCTGTTTTTT; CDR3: CASSARLAGGAGELFF
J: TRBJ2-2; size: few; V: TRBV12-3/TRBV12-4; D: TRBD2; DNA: TGTGCCAGCAGTCCGAGGACTAGCGCCCGTCGTCCCGGGGAGCTGTTTTTT; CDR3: CASSPRTSARRPGELFF
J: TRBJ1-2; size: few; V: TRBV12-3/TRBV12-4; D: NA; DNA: TGTGCCAGCATTCACCTCGGACAGCCCTGGCACTATGGCTACACCTTC; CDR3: CASIHLGQPWHYGYTF
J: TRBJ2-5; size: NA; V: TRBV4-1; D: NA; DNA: TGCGCCAGCAGCCAAGATTCAGGCGGGTTCGCCCAAGAGACCCAGTACTTC; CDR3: CASSQDSGGFAQETQYF
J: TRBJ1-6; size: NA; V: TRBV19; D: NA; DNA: TGTGCCAGTAGCCCTACAGGTACCTCACCCCTCCACTTT; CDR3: CASSPTGTSPLHF
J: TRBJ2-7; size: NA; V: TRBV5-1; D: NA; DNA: TGCGCCAGCAGCTTGACACTCAACTACGAGCAGTACTTC; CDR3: CASSLTLNYEQYF
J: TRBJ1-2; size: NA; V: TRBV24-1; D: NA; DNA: TGTGCCACCAGTGACCCGGGGACCGACCCTTATGGCTACACCTTC; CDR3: CATSDPGTDPYGYTF
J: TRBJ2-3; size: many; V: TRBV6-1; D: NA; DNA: TGTGCCTTGGAAGGGGGGGCTAGCACAGATACGCAGTATTTT; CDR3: CALEGGASTDTQYF
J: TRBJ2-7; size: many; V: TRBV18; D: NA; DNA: TGTGCCAGCTCACCACTTCGACAGGACTACGAGCAGTACTTC; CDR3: CASSPLRQDYEQYF
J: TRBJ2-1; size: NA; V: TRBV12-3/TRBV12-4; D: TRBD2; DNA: TGTGCCAGCAGATATCCGGGACTAGCGGGGTATGAGCAGTTCTTC; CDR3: CASRYPGLAGYEQFF
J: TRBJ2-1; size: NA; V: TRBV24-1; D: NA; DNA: TGTGCCACCAGTGATTTTCTCCACAATGAGCAGTTCTTC; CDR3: CATSDFLHNEQFF
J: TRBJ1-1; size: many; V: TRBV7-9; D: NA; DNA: TGTGCCAGCAGCTTGGAATCCACTGAAGCTTTCTTT; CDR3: CASSLESTEAFF
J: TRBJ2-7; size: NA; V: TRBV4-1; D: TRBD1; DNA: TGCGCCAGCAGCTCCAGGGGGCTGAGCTACGAGCCGTACTTC; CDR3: CASSSRGLSYEPYF
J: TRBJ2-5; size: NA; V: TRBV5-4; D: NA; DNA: TGTGCCAGCAGCTTGGAGTTCAGGTGGGAGGAGACCCAGTACTTC; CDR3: CASSLEFRWEETQYF
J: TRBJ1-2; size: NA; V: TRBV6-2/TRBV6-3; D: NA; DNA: TGTGCCAGCAGTTCTTGGACACTAGGCTATGGCTACACCTTC; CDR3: CASSSWTLGYGYTF
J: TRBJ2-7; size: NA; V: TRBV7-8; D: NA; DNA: TGTGCCAGCAATAGTAGGGCGGGCGAGCAGTACTTC; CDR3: CASNSRAGEQYF
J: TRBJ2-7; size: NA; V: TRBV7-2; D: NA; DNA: TGTGCCAGCAGCTTCCTAGGCGGGACCTTTTTC; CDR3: CASSFLGGTFF
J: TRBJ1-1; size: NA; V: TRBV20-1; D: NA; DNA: TGCAGTGCTAGAGGTGGTGGGAGGGGAGCTTTCTTT; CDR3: CSARGGGRGAFF
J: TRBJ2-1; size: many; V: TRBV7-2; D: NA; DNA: TGTGCCAGCAGCTTAGTTGGTGAGCAGTTCTTC; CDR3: CASSLVGEQFF
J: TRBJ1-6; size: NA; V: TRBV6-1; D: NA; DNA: TGTGCCACCCAAAACGACAGAAATTCACCCCTCCACTTT; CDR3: CATQNDRNSPLHF
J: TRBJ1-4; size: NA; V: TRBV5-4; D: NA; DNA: TGTGCCAGCAGCTTGTGGCAGGGGAATGAAAAACTGTTTTTT; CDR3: CASSLWQGNEKLFF
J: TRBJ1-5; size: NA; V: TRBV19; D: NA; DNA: TGTGCCAGTACCGGAAATAGCAATCAGCCCCAGCATTTT; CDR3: CASTGNSNQPQHF
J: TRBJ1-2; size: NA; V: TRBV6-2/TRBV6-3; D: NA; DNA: TGTGCCAGCAGTTACTCGATCACCGTAGGACACGCGGGCTACACCTTC; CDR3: CASSYSITVGHAGYTF
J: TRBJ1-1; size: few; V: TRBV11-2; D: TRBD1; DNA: TGTGCCAGCAGCTTGGACGGGACAGGGGGTTCAGAAGCTTTCTTT; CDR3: CASSLDGTGGSEAFF
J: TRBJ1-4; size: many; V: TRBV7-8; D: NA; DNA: TGTGCCAGCAACGGATGGGAATCGGGAACAACTAATGAAAAACTGTTTTTT; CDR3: CASNGWESGTTNEKLFF